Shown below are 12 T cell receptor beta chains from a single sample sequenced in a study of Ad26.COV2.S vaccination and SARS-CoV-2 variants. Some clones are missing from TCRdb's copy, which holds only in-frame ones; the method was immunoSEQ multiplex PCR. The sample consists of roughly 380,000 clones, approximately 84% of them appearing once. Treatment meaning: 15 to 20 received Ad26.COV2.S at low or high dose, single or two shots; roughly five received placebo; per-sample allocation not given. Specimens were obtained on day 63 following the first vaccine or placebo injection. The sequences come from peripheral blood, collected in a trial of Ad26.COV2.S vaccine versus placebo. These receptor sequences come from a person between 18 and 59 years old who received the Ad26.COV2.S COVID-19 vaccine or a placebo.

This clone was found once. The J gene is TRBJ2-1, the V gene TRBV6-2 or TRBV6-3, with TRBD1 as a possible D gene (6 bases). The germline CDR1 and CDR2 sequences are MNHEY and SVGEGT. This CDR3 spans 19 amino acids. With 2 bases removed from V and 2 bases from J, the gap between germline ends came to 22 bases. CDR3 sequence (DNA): TGTGCCAGCAGTTACGAGGGCAGGGGACGTAATAGGGCCTACAATGAGCAGTTCTTC. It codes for CASSYEGRGRNRAYNEQFF.

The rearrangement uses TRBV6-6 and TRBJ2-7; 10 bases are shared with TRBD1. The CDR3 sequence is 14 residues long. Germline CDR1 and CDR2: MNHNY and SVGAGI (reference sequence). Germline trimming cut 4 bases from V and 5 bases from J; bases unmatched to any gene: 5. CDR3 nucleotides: TGTGCCAGCAGTTCCCGGGACAGGGGACACGAGCAGTACTTC. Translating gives CASSSRDRGHEQYF.

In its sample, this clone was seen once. CDR3 amino acids: CSAYTGYPYNEQFF. DNA of the CDR3: TGCAGCGCATACACTGGGTACCCCTACAATGAGCAGTTCTTC. V gene TRBV29-1 combines with J gene TRBJ2-1, with D unresolved. CDR3 length equals 14 residues. Deletions cut 7 bases from V and 2 bases from J, with 15 bases between. Germline loops: CDR1 SQVTM, CDR2 ANQGSEA.

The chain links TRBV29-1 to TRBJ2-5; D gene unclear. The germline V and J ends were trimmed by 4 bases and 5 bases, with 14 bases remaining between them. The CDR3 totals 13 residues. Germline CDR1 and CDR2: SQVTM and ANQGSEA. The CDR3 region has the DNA TGCAGCGTTGTCGAGAGGCCCAGGGAGACCCAGTACTTC. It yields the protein CSVVERPRETQYF.

The CDR3 nucleotides are TGCAGCGCCCCGAGGGGGTCCCGAGAAGGCACTGAAGCTTTCTTT. Amino acid sequence: CSAPRGSREGTEAFF. V usage is TRBV29-1 and J usage is TRBJ1-1; tentative D call: TRBD1 (6 bases). Trimming removed 7 bases at V and 4 bases at J, with 22 bases between. The CDR3 length is 15 residues. Germline CDR1 reads SQVTM; CDR2 reads ANQGSEA.

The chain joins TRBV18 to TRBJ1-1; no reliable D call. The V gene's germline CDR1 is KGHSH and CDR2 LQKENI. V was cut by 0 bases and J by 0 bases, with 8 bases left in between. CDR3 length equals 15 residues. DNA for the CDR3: TGTGCCAGCTCACCACCCCAGCTCATGAACACTGAAGCTTTCTTT. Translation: CASSPPQLMNTEAFF.

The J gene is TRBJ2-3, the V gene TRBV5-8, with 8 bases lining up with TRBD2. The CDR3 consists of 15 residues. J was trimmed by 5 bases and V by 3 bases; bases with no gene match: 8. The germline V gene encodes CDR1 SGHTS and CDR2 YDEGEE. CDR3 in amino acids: CASSYGGARVDTQYF. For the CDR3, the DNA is TGTGCCAGCAGCTACGGGGGGGCCCGAGTAGATACGCAGTATTTT. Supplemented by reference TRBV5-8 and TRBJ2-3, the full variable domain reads EAGVTQSPTHLIKTRGQQATLRCSPISGHTSVYWYQQALGLGLQFLLWYDEGEERNRGNFPPRFSGRQFPNYSSELNVNALELEDSALYLCASSYGGARVDTQYFGPGTRLTVL.

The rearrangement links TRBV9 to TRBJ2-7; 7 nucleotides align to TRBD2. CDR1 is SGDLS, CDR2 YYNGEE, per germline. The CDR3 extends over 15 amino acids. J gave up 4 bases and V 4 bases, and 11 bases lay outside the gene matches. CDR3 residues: CASSPSEGGPYEQYF. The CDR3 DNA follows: TGTGCCAGCAGCCCTAGTGAGGGAGGGCCTTACGAGCAGTACTTC.

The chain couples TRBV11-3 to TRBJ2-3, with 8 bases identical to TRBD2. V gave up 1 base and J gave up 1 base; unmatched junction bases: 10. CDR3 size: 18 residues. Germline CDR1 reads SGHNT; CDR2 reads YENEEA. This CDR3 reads CASSLGDLSGGRTDTQYF. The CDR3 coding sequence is TGTGCCAGCAGCTTAGGGGATCTAAGCGGGGGCCGCACAGATACGCAGTATTTT.

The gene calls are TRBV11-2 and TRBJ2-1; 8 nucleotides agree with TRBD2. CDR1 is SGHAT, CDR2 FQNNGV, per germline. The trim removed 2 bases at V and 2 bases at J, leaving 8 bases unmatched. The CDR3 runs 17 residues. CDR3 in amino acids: CASSLLFGTRPYNEQFF. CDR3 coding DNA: TGTGCCAGCAGCTTATTATTCGGGACTAGGCCCTACAATGAGCAGTTCTTC.

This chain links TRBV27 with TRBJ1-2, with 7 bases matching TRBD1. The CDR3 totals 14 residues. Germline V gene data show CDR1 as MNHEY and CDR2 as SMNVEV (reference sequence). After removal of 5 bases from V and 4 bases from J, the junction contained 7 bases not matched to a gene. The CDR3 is CASSPGGALYGYTF. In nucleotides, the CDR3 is TGTGCCAGCAGTCCAGGGGGAGCACTCTATGGCTACACCTTC.

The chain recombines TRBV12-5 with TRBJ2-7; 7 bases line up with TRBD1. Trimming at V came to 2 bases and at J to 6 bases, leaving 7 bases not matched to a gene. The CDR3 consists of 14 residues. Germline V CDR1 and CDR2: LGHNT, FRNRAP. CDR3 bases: TGTGCTAGTGGTTTGACCGGGACAGCCGGCGAGCAGTACTTC. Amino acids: CASGLTGTAGEQYF.